Following are 24 T cell receptor beta chains from one sample sequenced in a study of blood T cell repertoires in COVID-19. Sequencing was performed with immunoSEQ multiplex PCR; in TCRdb, only in-frame clones are kept and a portion is missing. Of approximately 130,000 clones detected, approximately 85% appear once; the ten largest clones hold around 4.7%. The sample consisted of peripheral blood. The receptors come from a human donor in a cohort sampled during active COVID-19.

The chain is built from TRBV5-1 and TRBJ1-1, with D possibly being TRBD1 (5 bases). Germline V gene lookup returns CDR1 SGHRS and CDR2 YFSETQ. This CDR3 region has 16 residues. V was cut by 1 base and J by 1 base, with 14 bases left in between. As DNA, the CDR3 is TGCGCCAGCAGCTTGATCCCGGGGGACTCGAACACTGAAGCTTTCTTT. Translated, it gives CASSLIPGDSNTEAFF.

The chain employs TRBV7-9 and TRBJ2-5; 12 bases align to TRBD2. Losses at the gene ends were 5 bases for V and 4 bases for J; bases not matched to a gene: 8. The CDR3 is 16 amino acids. CDR1 is SEHNR and CDR2 is FQNEAQ in the germline V gene (reference sequence). CDR3 coding DNA: TGTGCCAGCAGCCTCATTGCTAGCGGGGGGGGAGAGACCCAGTACTTC. Its protein is CASSLIASGGGETQYF.

This clone came up once. The chain carries TRBV7-2 and TRBJ2-7; 8 bases match TRBD2. The CDR3 totals 14 residues. Germline V CDR1 and CDR2: SGHTA, FQGNSA. After removal of 3 bases from V and 3 bases from J, the junction contained 4 bases not matched to a gene. This CDR3 reads CASSFPGGHYEQYF. The CDR3 coding sequence is TGTGCCAGCAGCTTCCCGGGGGGGCACTACGAGCAGTACTTC.

The V gene is TRBV28, the J gene TRBJ1-2, with 7 bases matching TRBD1. CDR3 size: 13 residues. Trimming took 6 bases from V and 4 from J; bases not matched to a gene: 5. Germline V lookup: CDR1 MDHEN, CDR2 SYDVKM. The chain's CDR3 is CASRTGQTYGYTF. As DNA, the CDR3 is TGTGCCAGCAGAACGGGACAGACCTATGGCTACACCTTC.

The chain couples TRBV13 to TRBJ1-1; D uncertain. The CDR3 is 15 residues long. Germline V gene lookup returns CDR1 PRHDT and CDR2 FYEKMQ (reference sequence). The V gene lost 8 bases and the J gene lost 3 bases, with 19 bases spanning the gap. The CDR3 spells CASLEEGRRYTEAFF. CDR3 DNA: TGTGCCAGCCTGGAGGAGGGTAGGAGGTACACTGAAGCTTTCTTT.

This chain joins TRBV18 and TRBJ2-2; perhaps TRBD1 as D (6 bases). The V end was cut by 2 bases, the J end by 2 bases, with 12 bases between. CDR3 length equals 16 residues. CDR1 and CDR2 from the germline V gene are KGHSH and LQKENI. The DNA for the CDR3 is TGTGCCAGCTCACCAAGGGCAGGGGTAAACACCGGGGAGCTGTTTTTT. The encoded protein is CASSPRAGVNTGELFF.

This clone turned up a few times. The chain couples TRBV11-2 to TRBJ1-6; TRBD1 aligns across 9 bases. After removal of 0 bases from V and 12 bases from J, the junction contained 6 bases not matched to a gene. Per germline, CDR1 SGHAT and CDR2 FQNNGV. This CDR3 contains 15 residues. CDR3 in DNA: TGTGCCAGCAGCTTAGATGGGACAGGGCGTATACCCCTCCACTTT. This sequence encodes CASSLDGTGRIPLHF. The entire variable domain, with the rest obtained from reference TRBV11-2 and TRBJ1-6, is as follows: EAGVAQSPRYKIIEKRQSVAFWCNPISGHATLYWYQQILGQGPKLLIQFQNNGVVDDSQLPKDRFSAERLKGVDSTLKIQPAKLEDSAVYLCASSLDGTGRIPLHFGNGTRLTVT.

This clone was seen only a few times. This chain connects TRBV10-3 to TRBJ1-2; a possible D gene is TRBD1 (5 bases). CDR1 and CDR2 from the germline V gene are ENHRY and SYGVKD. This CDR3 has 13 residues. Trimming cost V 4 bases and J 4 bases, with 10 bases left between them. The CDR3 loop reads CAISVVDSYGYTF. As DNA, the CDR3 is TGTGCCATCAGTGTTGTCGACAGCTATGGCTACACCTTC.

The rearrangement joins TRBV6-2 or TRBV6-3 to TRBJ2-1; 7 nucleotides match TRBD2. After removal of 5 bases from V and 6 bases from J, the junction contained 7 bases not matched to a gene. This CDR3 is built from 14 residues. Germline V CDR1 and CDR2: MNHEY, SVGEGT. Here the CDR3 reads CASSLAGVSNEQFF. The CDR3 DNA sequence: TGTGCCAGCAGTCTGGCGGGAGTAAGCAATGAGCAGTTCTTC.

The chain employs TRBV19 and TRBJ2-7; D might be TRBD1 (5 bases). V was cut by 6 bases and J by 7 bases, with 16 bases left in between. The germline CDR1 and CDR2 sequences are LNHDA and SQIVND (reference sequence). This CDR3 is built from 13 residues. The CDR3 here is CASSPSGAGEQYF. As DNA, the CDR3 is TGTGCCAGTAGCCCCAGTGGGGCAGGGGAGCAGTACTTC.

The genes are TRBV7-9 and TRBJ2-1; 8 bases map to TRBD2. Looked up from germline, CDR1 is SEHNR and CDR2 is FQNEAQ (reference sequence). The CDR3 consists of 15 residues. Trimming at V came to 3 bases and at J to 2 bases, leaving 3 bases not matched to a gene. The CDR3 protein is CASSFSGAAYNEQFF. The CDR3 nucleotides read TGTGCCAGCAGCTTTAGCGGGGCCGCCTACAATGAGCAGTTCTTC.

V gene TRBV10-2 combines with J gene TRBJ2-1, with D perhaps matching TRBD2 (6 bases). Trimming removed 0 bases from V and 5 bases from J, with 20 bases in between. In germline, CDR1 is WSHSY, CDR2 SAAADI. CDR3 size: 18 residues. In DNA form, the CDR3 reads TGCGCCAGCAGTGAGTCGATTCCGGAGGGCTGGCCCCACAATGAGCAGTTCTTC. Translated: CASSESIPEGWPHNEQFF.

V and J are TRBV5-6 and TRBJ2-7; a weak D match, TRBD2 (5 bases). The germline V gene has CDR1 SGHDT and CDR2 YYEEEE. Between the trimmed V and J ends, which lost 2 bases and 0 bases, there was a span of 9 bases. The CDR3 length is 14 residues. The DNA of the CDR3 is TGTGCCAGCAGCTTTTCGGGGAGCTCCTACGAGCAGTACGTC. Translating gives CASSFSGSSYEQYV.

This clone has only a few counts. This chain links TRBV21-1 with TRBJ2-7; TRBD1, as called in the table, went unchecked against the DNA. TRBV21-1 is a pseudogene locus. There are 14 residues in the CDR3. The CDR3 nucleotides are TGTGCCAGCACGCACCGAGACAGGGGATCCGAGCAGTACGTC. Its translation: CASTHRDRGSEQYV.

The chain uses TRBV11-2 and TRBJ2-7, with D possibly matching TRBD2 (6 bases). Germline V CDR1 and CDR2: SGHAT, FQNNGV. Trimming shortened V by 1 base and J by 3 bases, and 10 bases separated the two germline ends. The CDR3 contains 14 residues. The CDR3 protein is CASSLAQRVYEQYF. Here the CDR3 DNA reads TGTGCCAGCAGCTTAGCTCAGCGGGTCTACGAGCAGTACTTC.

The chain is built from TRBV6-2 or TRBV6-3 and TRBJ2-7; TRBD2 matches at 10 bases. The CDR3 length is 18 residues. Trimming removed 0 bases from V and 5 bases from J; junction bases left unmatched: 13. CDR1 is MNHEY and CDR2 is SVGEGT in the germline V gene. CDR3 in DNA: TGTGCCAGCAGTTACTCGAGTGTGGGCAGCGGGAGGGCCCACGAGCAGTACGTC. Translating gives CASSYSSVGSGRAHEQYV.

V is TRBV6-4 and J is TRBJ1-4; 7 positions agree with TRBD1. Trimming removed 1 base from V and 4 bases from J; junction bases left unmatched: 6. Germline lookup yields CDR1 MRHNA and CDR2 SNTAGT. CDR3 length: 16 residues. CDR3: CASSDLLGTVNEKLFF. The CDR3 DNA sequence: TGTGCCAGCAGTGACTTATTAGGGACAGTTAATGAAAAACTGTTTTTT.

V and J are TRBV7-2 and TRBJ2-3; D gene unclear. Germline V lookup: CDR1 SGHTA, CDR2 FQGNSA. The CDR3 runs to 12 residues. The V and J ends lost 1 base and 4 bases respectively, with 3 bases between them. This CDR3 reads CASSLGPDTQYF. The CDR3 DNA reads TGTGCCAGCAGCTTAGGGCCAGATACGCAGTATTTT.

J is TRBJ2-5 and V is TRBV11-2; 7 positions match TRBD1. V shed 5 bases, J shed 6 bases, and the junction held 6 bases outside the gene matches. The germline gives CDR1 SGHAT, CDR2 FQNNGV. The CDR3 totals 13 residues. The CDR3 region has the DNA TGTGCCAGCAGCACGGGACAGATAAAGACCCAGTACTTC. Encoded protein: CASSTGQIKTQYF.

V and J are TRBV7-9 and TRBJ1-2; tentative D call: TRBD1 (5 bases). CDR1 and CDR2 from the germline V gene are SEHNR and FQNEAQ (reference sequence). The CDR3 is 13 amino acids. The ends were cut back, 4 bases at V and 0 bases at J, with 6 bases in the middle. The CDR3 loop reads CASSSTANYGYTF. The CDR3 DNA reads TGTGCCAGCAGCTCGACAGCTAACTATGGCTACACCTTC.

The chain is built from TRBV7-9 and TRBJ1-2; TRBD1 matches 7 bases. This CDR3 region has 13 residues. CDR1 and CDR2 from the germline V gene are SEHNR and FQNEAQ (reference sequence). V trimming: 5 bases; J trimming: 8 bases; junction bases outside the gene matches: 8. The CDR3 loop reads CASSGGGLEGYTF. In DNA form, the CDR3 reads TGTGCCAGCAGCGGAGGGGGCTTGGAGGGCTACACCTTC. The variable domain in full, completed from reference TRBV7-9 and TRBJ1-2, reads DTGVSQNPRHKITKRGQNVTFRCDPISEHNRLYWYRQTLGQGPEFLTYFQNEAQLEKSRLLSDRFSAERPKGSFSTLEIQRTEQGDSAMYLCASSGGGLEGYTFGSGTRLTVV.

The chain uses TRBV5-4 and TRBJ2-2; 10 bases agree with TRBD2. From germline, CDR1 is SGHNT and CDR2 YYREEE (reference sequence). There are 15 residues in the CDR3. V lost 4 bases, J lost 3 bases, and 3 bases stayed unmatched. The CDR3 nucleotides read TGTGCCAGCAGCCCAGGACTAGCGGACACCGGGGAGCTGTTTTTT. Protein product: CASSPGLADTGELFF.

V usage is TRBV19 and J usage is TRBJ2-5, with TRBD1 matching 7 bases. The CDR3 is 13 residues long. V lost 6 bases to trimming and J lost 5 bases; unmatched junction nucleotides: 6. Germline V gene sequence: CDR1 LNHDA, CDR2 SQIVND (reference sequence). CDR3 nucleotide sequence: TGTGCCAGTAGCGACAGGGCGCGGGAGACCCAGTACTTC. This gives the protein CASSDRARETQYF.

The V and J genes are TRBV3-1 (or the pseudogene TRBV3-2) and TRBJ1-1; the D gene is possibly TRBD1 (6 bases). CDR3 length: 16 amino acids. Trimming stripped 2 bases from V and 0 bases from J, with 13 bases between. Germline values: CDR1 LGHDT, CDR2 YNNKEL (reference sequence). DNA for the CDR3: TGTGCCAGCAGCCAAAACGGACAGTTTTTGAACACTGAAGCTTTCTTT. The encoded protein is CASSQNGQFLNTEAFF.